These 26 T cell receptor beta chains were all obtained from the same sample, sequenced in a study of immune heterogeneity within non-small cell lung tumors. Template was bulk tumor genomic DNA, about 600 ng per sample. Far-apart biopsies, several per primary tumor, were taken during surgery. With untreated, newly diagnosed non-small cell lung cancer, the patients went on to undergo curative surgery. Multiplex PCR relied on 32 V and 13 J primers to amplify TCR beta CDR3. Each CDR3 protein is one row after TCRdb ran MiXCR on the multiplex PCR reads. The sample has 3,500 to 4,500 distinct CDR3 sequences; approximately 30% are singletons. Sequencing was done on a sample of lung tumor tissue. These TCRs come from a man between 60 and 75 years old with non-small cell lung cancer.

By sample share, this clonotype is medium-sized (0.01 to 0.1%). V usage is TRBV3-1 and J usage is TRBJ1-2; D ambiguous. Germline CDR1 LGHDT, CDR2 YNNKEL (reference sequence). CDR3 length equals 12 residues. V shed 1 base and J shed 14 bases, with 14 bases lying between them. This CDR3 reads CASSQAARVRTF. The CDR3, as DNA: TGTGCCAGCAGCCAAGCGGCCCGTGTGCGGACCTTC.

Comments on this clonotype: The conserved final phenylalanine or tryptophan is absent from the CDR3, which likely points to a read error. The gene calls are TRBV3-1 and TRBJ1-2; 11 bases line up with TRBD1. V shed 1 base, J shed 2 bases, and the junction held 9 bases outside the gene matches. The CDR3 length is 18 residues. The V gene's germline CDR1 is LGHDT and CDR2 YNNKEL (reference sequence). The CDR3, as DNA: TGTGCCAGCAGCCAAGTAAGGGACAGGGGGATTGGAAACTATGGCTACACCTTA. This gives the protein CASSQVRDRGIGNYGYTL.

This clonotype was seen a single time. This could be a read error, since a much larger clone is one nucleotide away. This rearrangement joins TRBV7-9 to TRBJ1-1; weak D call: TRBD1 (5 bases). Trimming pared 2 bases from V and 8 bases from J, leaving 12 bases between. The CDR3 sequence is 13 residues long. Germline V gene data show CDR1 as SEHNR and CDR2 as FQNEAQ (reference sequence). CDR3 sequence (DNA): TGTGCCAGCAGCTTAAGTCAGTCAGGGGAAGCTTTCTTT. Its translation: CASSLSQSGEAFF.

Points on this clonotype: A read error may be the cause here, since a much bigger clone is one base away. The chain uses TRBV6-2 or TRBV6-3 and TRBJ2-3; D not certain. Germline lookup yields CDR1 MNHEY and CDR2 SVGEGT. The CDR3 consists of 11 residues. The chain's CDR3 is CASLSTDTRYF. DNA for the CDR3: TGTGCCAGCCTTAGCACAGATACGCGGTATTTT.

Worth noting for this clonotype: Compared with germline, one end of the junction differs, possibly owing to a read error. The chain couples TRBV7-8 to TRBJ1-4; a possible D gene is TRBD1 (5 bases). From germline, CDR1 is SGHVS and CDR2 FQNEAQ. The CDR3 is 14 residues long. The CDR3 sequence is CQQLSSGWYEKLFF. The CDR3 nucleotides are TGCCAGCAGCTTAGCTCAGGGTGGTATGAAAAACTGTTTTTT.

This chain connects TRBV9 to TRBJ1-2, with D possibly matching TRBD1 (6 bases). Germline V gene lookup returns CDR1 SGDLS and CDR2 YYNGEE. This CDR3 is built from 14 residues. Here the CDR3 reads CDGSVAQGIEGYTF. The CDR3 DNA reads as TGTGACGGCAGCGTAGCCCAGGGGATAGAAGGCTACACCTTC. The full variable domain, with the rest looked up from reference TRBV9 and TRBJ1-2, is DSGVTQTPKHLITATGQRVTLRCSPRSGDLSVYWYQQSLDQGLQFLIQYYNGEERAKGNILERFSAQQFPDLHSELNLSSLELGDSALYFCDGSVAQGIEGYTFGSGTRLTVV.

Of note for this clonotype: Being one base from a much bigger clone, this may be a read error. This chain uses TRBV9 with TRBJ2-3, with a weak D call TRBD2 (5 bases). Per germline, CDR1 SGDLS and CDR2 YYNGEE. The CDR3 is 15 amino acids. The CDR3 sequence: CARSVSVGYTDTQYF. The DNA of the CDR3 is TGTGCCAGAAGCGTTAGCGTGGGGTACACAGATACGCAGTATTTT.

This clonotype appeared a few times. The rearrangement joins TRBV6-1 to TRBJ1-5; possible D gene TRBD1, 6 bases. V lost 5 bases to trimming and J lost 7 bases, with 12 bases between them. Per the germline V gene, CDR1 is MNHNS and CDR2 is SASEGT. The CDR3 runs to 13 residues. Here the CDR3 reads CASSFRGEQPQHF. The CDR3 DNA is TGTGCCAGCAGTTTCAGGGGCGAGCAGCCCCAGCATTTT.

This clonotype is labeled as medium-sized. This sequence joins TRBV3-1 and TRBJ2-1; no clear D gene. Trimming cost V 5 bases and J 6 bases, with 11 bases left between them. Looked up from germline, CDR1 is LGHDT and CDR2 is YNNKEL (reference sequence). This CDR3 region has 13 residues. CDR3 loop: CASSSLGFNEQFF. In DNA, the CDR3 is TGTGCCAGCAGCTCCCTAGGGTTCAATGAGCAGTTCTTC.

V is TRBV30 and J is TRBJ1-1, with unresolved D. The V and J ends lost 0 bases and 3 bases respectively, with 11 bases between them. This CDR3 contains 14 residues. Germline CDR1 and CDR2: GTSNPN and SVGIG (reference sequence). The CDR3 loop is CAWSVGSGDTEAFF. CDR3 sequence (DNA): TGTGCCTGGAGTGTCGGGAGTGGTGACACTGAAGCTTTCTTT.

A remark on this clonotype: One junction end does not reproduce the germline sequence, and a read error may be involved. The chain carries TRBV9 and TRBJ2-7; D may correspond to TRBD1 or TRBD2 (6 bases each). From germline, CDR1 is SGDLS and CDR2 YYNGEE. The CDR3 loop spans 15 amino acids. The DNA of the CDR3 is TGTGCCAGGAGCGTAGGGGCAGGGGAGGTTTACGAGCAGTACTTC. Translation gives CARSVGAGEVYEQYF.

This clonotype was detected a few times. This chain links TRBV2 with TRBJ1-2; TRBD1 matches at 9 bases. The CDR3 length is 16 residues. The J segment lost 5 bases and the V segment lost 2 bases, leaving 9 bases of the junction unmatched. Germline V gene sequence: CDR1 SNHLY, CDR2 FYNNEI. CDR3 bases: TGTGCCAGCAGTGAAAGGGCCGGGACAGGGTGGTATGGCTACACCTTC. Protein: CASSERAGTGWYGYTF.

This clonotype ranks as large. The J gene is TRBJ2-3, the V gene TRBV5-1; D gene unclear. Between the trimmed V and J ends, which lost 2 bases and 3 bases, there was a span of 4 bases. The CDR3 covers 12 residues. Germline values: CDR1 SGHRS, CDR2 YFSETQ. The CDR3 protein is CASSFQTDTQYF. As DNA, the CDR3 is TGCGCCAGCAGCTTCCAGACAGATACGCAGTATTTT.

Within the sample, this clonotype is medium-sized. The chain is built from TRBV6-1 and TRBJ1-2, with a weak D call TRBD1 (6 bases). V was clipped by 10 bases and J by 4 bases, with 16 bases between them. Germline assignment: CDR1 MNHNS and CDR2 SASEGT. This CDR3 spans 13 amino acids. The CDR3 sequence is CATGTGFFYGYTF. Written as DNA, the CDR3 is TGTGCCACCGGAACAGGGTTTTTCTATGGCTACACCTTC.

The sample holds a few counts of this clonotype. CDR3 sequence: CASSLDSAGELFF. The CDR3 DNA reads as TGCGCCAGCAGCTTGGACAGTGCCGGGGAGCTGTTTTTT. V gene TRBV5-1 combines with J gene TRBJ2-2; D ambiguous. The CDR3 is made up of 13 amino acids. The ends were cut back, 0 bases at V and 6 bases at J, with 6 bases in the middle. The germline V gene encodes CDR1 SGHRS and CDR2 YFSETQ.

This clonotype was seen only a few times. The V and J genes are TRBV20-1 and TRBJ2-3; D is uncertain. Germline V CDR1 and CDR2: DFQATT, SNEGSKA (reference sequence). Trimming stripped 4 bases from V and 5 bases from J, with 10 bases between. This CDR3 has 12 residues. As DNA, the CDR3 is TGCAGTGCTATGGGCTCCGGAGATACGCAGTATTTT. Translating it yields CSAMGSGDTQYF.

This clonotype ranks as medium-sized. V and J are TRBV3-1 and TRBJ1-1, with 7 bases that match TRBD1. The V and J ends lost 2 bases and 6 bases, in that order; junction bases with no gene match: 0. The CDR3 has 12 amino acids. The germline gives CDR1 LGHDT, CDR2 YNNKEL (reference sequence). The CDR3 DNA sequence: TGTGCCAGCAGCCAAACAGGGGCTGAAGCTTTCTTT. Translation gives CASSQTGAEAFF.

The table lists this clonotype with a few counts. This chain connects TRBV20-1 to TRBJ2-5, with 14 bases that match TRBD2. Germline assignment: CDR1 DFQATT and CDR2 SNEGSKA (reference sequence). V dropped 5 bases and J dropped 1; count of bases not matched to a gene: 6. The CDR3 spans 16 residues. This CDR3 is CSARLAGGKGQETQYF. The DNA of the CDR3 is TGCAGTGCTCGACTAGCGGGAGGGAAGGGCCAAGAGACCCAGTACTTC.

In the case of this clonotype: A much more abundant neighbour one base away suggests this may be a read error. The CDR3 coding sequence is TGTTCCAGCAGCTTGGGGTTTCGGGTCTCTGGAAACACCATATATTTT. Amino acids: CSSSLGFRVSGNTIYF. This chain uses TRBV5-5 with TRBJ1-3; D not resolved. Germline lookup yields CDR1 SGHKS and CDR2 YYEKEE (reference sequence). CDR3 length: 16 amino acids.

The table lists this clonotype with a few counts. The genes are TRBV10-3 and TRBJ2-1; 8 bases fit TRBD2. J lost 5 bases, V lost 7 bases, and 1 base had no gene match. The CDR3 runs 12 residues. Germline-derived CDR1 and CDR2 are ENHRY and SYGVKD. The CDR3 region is CAIKAGDNEQFF. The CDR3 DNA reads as TGTGCCATCAAAGCGGGAGACAATGAGCAGTTCTTC.

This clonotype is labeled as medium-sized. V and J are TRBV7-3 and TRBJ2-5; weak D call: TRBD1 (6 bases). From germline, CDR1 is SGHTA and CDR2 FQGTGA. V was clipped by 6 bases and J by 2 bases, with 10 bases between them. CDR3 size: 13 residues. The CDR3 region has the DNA TGTGCCAGCAGTCGGGACACACAAGAGACCCAGTACTTC. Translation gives CASSRDTQETQYF.

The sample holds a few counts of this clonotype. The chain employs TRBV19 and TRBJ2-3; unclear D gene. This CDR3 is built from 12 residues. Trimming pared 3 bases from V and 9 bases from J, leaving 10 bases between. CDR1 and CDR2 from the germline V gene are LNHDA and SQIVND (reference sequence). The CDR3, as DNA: TGTGCCAGTAGTATTCAGGAGTCGACGCAGTATTTT. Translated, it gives CASSIQESTQYF.

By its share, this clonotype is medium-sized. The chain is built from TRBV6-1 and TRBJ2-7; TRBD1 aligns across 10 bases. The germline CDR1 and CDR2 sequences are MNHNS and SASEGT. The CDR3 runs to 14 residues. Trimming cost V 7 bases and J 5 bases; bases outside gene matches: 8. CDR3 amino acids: CASTGQGVVNEQYF. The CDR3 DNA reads TGTGCCAGCACCGGACAGGGGGTAGTAAACGAGCAGTACTTC.

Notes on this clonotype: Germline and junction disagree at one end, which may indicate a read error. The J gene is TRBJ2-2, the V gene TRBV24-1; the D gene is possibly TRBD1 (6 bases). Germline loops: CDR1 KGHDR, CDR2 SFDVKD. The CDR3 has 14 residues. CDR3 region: CATSDTGSTEELFF. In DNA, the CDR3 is TGTGCCACCAGTGACACAGGGTCCACCGAGGAGCTGTTTTTT.

This CDR3 reads CASGGLAGFSYEQYF. DNA of the CDR3: TGTGCCAGCGGCGGGCTAGCGGGTTTCTCCTACGAGCAGTACTTC. This chain uses TRBV28 with TRBJ2-7, with 8 positions matching TRBD2. The J segment lost 0 bases and the V segment lost 8 bases, leaving 9 bases of the junction unmatched. From germline, CDR1 is MDHEN and CDR2 SYDVKM. The CDR3 is made up of 15 amino acids.

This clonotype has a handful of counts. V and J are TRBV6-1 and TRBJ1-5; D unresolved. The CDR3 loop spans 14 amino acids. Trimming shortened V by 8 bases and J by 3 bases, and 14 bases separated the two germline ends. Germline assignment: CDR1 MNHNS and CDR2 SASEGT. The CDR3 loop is CASLQGEYNQPQHF. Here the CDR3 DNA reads TGTGCCAGCCTCCAAGGAGAATACAATCAGCCCCAGCATTTT.